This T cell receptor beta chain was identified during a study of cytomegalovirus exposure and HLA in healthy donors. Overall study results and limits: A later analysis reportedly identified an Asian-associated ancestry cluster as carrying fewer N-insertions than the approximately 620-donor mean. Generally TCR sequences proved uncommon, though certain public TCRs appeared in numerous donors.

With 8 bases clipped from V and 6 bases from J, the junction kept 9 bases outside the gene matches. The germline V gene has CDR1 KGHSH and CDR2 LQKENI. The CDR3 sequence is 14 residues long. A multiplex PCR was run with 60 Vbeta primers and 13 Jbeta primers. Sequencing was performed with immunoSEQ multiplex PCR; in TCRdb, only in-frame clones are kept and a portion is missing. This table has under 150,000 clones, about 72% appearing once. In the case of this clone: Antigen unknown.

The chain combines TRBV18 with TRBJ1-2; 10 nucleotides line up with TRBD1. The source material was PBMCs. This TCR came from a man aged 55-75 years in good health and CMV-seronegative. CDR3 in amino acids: CASQVSGTGDGYTF. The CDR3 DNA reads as TGTGCCAGCCAAGTGTCCGGGACAGGGGATGGCTACACCTTC.